These 9 T cell receptor beta chains were all obtained from the same sample, sequenced in a study of T-cell memory formation after mild COVID-19 (dated by TCRdb to 2020 to 2023). Receptor libraries were prepared by 5' RACE. The sample was run on an Illumina NovaSeq 6000. TCRdb trimmed the raw reads at Q25, called clones with MiXCR and kept productive beta chains. Records with the same CDR3 protein are collapsed into one entry carrying the most frequent genes and DNA. This sample gives a few hundred thousand distinct CDR3 sequences in total; around 24% of them show up just once. Roughly 8.9% of the sample rests with the top ten. The sequenced material came from PBMCs or a T cell subset sorted from them (not recorded which). All receptors come from an adult woman who had mild COVID-19 (a few samples of this study predate the infection). The sample titles of this study are shuffled in the database, so cell type and time point are left out; the donor was told from shared clones.

This clonotype showed up just a few times. The chain carries TRBV5-4 and TRBJ2-2; D is ambiguous. Germline-derived CDR1 and CDR2 are SGHNT and YYREEE (reference sequence). This CDR3 is built from 14 residues. Trimming cost V 4 bases and J 1 base, with 8 bases left between them. The CDR3, as DNA: TGTGCCAGCAGCCTTCCTCAGAACACCGGGGAGCTGTTTTTT. Translation gives CASSLPQNTGELFF.

The rearrangement links TRBV18 to TRBJ2-7, with a possible D match to TRBD1 (6 bases). Germline assignment: CDR1 KGHSH and CDR2 LQKENI. V was pared by 1 base and J by 3 bases, with 10 bases between. This CDR3 comprises 14 residues. DNA for the CDR3: TGTGCCAGCTCACCACGGGACACCATCTACGAGCAGTACTTC. Its translation: CASSPRDTIYEQYF.

This clonotype has more than one count but fewer than ten. The genes are TRBV4-1 and TRBJ2-2; D is unresolved. This CDR3 contains 18 residues. CDR1 and CDR2 from the germline V gene are MGHRA and YSYEKL. With 0 bases removed from V and 2 bases from J, the gap between germline ends came to 16 bases. CDR3 in amino acids: CASSQEPPFGPNTGELFF. As DNA, the CDR3 is TGCGCCAGCAGCCAAGAGCCCCCGTTTGGCCCTAACACCGGGGAGCTGTTTTTT.

The chain is built from TRBV6-1 and TRBJ1-1; D possibly corresponds to TRBD1 (6 bases). V was shortened by 7 bases and J by 2 bases, with 11 bases between the two germline ends. The CDR3 extends over 13 amino acids. CDR1 and CDR2 from the germline V gene are MNHNS and SASEGT. The CDR3 DNA follows: TGTGCCAGCACCGAGGGGGGAAACACTGAAGCTTTCTTT. Amino acids: CASTEGGNTEAFF.

In this sample, this clonotype turned up a few times. This sequence joins TRBV5-1 and TRBJ2-1; 9 nucleotides match TRBD2. The CDR3 is 17 residues long. Losses at the gene ends were 0 bases for V and 2 bases for J; bases not matched to a gene: 6. The germline gives CDR1 SGHRS, CDR2 YFSETQ. The CDR3 sequence: CASSLGLAESPYNEQFF. CDR3 in DNA: TGCGCCAGCAGCTTGGGACTAGCGGAGAGTCCCTACAATGAGCAGTTCTTC.

There are a few counts of this clonotype. The rearrangement links TRBV5-1 to TRBJ2-5, with D tentatively TRBD1 (5 bases). With 3 bases removed from V and 1 base from J, the gap between germline ends came to 10 bases. This CDR3 has 14 residues. Germline CDR1 SGHRS, CDR2 YFSETQ. As DNA, the CDR3 is TGCGCCAGCAGCTCGACAGTTAGCCAAGAGACCCAGTACTTC. The encoded protein is CASSSTVSQETQYF.

This clonotype was seen a few times. The gene calls are TRBV18 and TRBJ2-7; 15 nucleotides match TRBD2. The J segment lost 2 bases and the V segment lost 4 bases, leaving 6 bases of the junction unmatched. CDR3 length: 17 amino acids. Germline CDR1 reads KGHSH; CDR2 reads LQKENI. The CDR3 coding sequence is TGTGCCAGCTCACACCGGACTAGCGGGAGGGAAGCCTACGAGCAGTACTTC. It is translated as CASSHRTSGREAYEQYF.

The rearrangement uses TRBV24-1 and TRBJ2-6, with TRBD1 identical over 9 bases. Trimming cost V 9 bases and J 2 bases; bases outside gene matches: 10. Germline V gene lookup returns CDR1 KGHDR and CDR2 SFDVKD. The CDR3 extends over 17 amino acids. CDR3 nucleotide sequence: TGTGCCACCGCGATGGGGACAGGGCTCCCTGGGGCCAACGTCCTGACTTTC. As protein: CATAMGTGLPGANVLTF.

The V and J genes are TRBV12-3 or TRBV12-4 and TRBJ2-7, with TRBD2 matching over 7 bases. The CDR3 consists of 15 residues. J lost 6 bases, V lost 5 bases, and 13 bases had no gene match. CDR3 loop: CASSGGLTSKGEQYF. The CDR3 DNA is TGTGCCAGCAGTGGCGGTTTGACTAGCAAAGGCGAGCAGTACTTC.